Shown below are 28 T cell receptor beta chains from a single sample sequenced in a study of identical twins. TCRdb processed the 5' RACE reads anew with MiXCR; each CDR3 protein has one entry. Of about 240,000 distinct CDR3 sequences listed, about 10% are singletons. The specimen was memory T cells sorted from blood. The receptors here all came from a man aged 50 to 59 in good health.

Worth noting for this clonotype: A much bigger clone sits one base away, suggesting this may be a read error. The chain carries TRBV20-1 and TRBJ2-1, with D hard to call. Germline CDR1 and CDR2: DFQATT and SNEGSKA (reference sequence). The ends were cut back, 2 bases at V and 10 bases at J, with 9 bases in the middle. The CDR3 runs 11 residues. CDR3 coding DNA: TGCAGTGCTAGAAACCGGTTAGAGCAGTTCTTC. Amino acids: CSARNRLEQFF.

This clonotype has only a few counts. This chain connects TRBV4-3 to TRBJ2-1, with D tentatively TRBD2 (7 bases). Germline-derived CDR1 and CDR2 are LGHNA and YSLEER. V was clipped by 0 bases and J by 4 bases, with 16 bases between them. The CDR3 length is 17 residues. The CDR3 loop reads CASSQELSRGAYNEQFF. The CDR3 DNA is TGCGCCAGCAGCCAAGAATTGTCCCGGGGGGCTTACAATGAGCAGTTCTTC.

This clonotype has more than one count but fewer than ten. The V call is TRBV20-1, the J call TRBJ2-7, with 10 bases identical to TRBD2. Per germline, CDR1 DFQATT and CDR2 SNEGSKA (reference sequence). Unmatched junction bases numbered 2, after V lost 6 bases and J lost 0 bases. This CDR3 is built from 13 residues. This CDR3 reads CSALAGGSYEQYF. Here the CDR3 DNA reads TGCAGTGCATTAGCGGGGGGCTCCTACGAGCAGTACTTC.

J is TRBJ1-6 and V is TRBV18, with 8 bases fitting TRBD1. Looked up from germline, CDR1 is KGHSH and CDR2 is LQKENI. V lost 6 bases to trimming and J lost 9 bases; unmatched junction nucleotides: 10. CDR3 length: 15 amino acids. CDR3 sequence reads: CASSQGQAGGSPLHF. The CDR3 bases are TGTGCCAGCTCCCAGGGACAGGCCGGCGGTTCACCCCTCCACTTT.

This clonotype came up a few times. The chain is built from TRBV12-3 or TRBV12-4 and TRBJ1-2, with D possibly being TRBD1 (6 bases). CDR3 length equals 14 residues. Trimming shortened V by 7 bases and J by 4 bases, and 16 bases separated the two germline ends. CDR3 nucleotide sequence: TGTGCCAGCACTGGTAGGGGGAACCTCTATGGCTACACCTTC. This encodes CASTGRGNLYGYTF.

This clonotype showed up many times. The rearrangement links TRBV4-3 to TRBJ2-7; 8 bases are a match to TRBD1. Germline V gene sequence: CDR1 LGHNA, CDR2 YSLEER. The J segment lost 5 bases and the V segment lost 0 bases, leaving 6 bases of the junction unmatched. This CDR3 comprises 15 residues. The CDR3 bases are TGCGCCAGCAGCCAAGAGTTCAGGGGGCGCGACGAGCAGTACTTC. It encodes CASSQEFRGRDEQYF.

This clonotype was seen many times. The rearrangement links TRBV5-5 to TRBJ2-5, with 9 positions matching TRBD2. The V gene end was trimmed by 0 bases and the J gene end by 2 bases; junction bases not matched to a gene: 2. The length of the CDR3 is 15 residues. Looked up from germline, CDR1 is SGHKS and CDR2 is YYEKEE (reference sequence). CDR3 sequence: CASSLDAGGQETQYF. Here the CDR3 DNA reads TGTGCCAGCAGCTTGGACGCGGGGGGGCAAGAGACCCAGTACTTC.

This chain connects TRBV5-6 to TRBJ2-2; tentative D call: TRBD2 (5 bases). Germline V gives CDR1 SGHDT, CDR2 YYEEEE. V was shortened by 0 bases and J by 5 bases, with 11 bases between the two germline ends. CDR3 length equals 15 residues. CDR3 residues: CASSLAKWETGELFF. The CDR3 bases are TGTGCCAGCAGCTTGGCCAAATGGGAGACCGGGGAGCTGTTTTTT.

In this sample, this clonotype turned up a few times. This chain joins TRBV7-3 and TRBJ2-2; 14 nucleotides agree with TRBD2. Trimming took 5 bases from V and 5 from J; bases not matched to a gene: 7. The CDR3 covers 17 residues. CDR1 SGHTA and CDR2 FQGTGA come from the germline V gene. The chain's CDR3 is CASSPGLAGVETGELFF. Here the CDR3 DNA reads TGTGCCAGCAGCCCGGGACTAGCGGGAGTGGAGACCGGGGAGCTGTTTTTT.

The chain joins TRBV12-3 or TRBV12-4 to TRBJ1-5, with D maybe TRBD1 (6 bases). The V gene lost 6 bases and the J gene lost 4 bases, with 10 bases spanning the gap. This CDR3 spans 13 amino acids. CDR3 DNA: TGTGCCAGCAGGGACAGTTTTAATCAGCCCCAGCATTTT. Residues: CASRDSFNQPQHF.

In nucleotides, the CDR3 is TGTGCCAGCAGAAACCCCACAGATACGCAGTATTTT. Translated: CASRNPTDTQYF. This chain uses TRBV7-2 with TRBJ2-3; D unclear. Germline V gene data show CDR1 as SGHTA and CDR2 as FQGNSA. V lost 6 bases to trimming and J lost 2 bases, with 6 bases between them. The CDR3 consists of 12 residues.

Only a few counts were recorded for this clonotype. The V call is TRBV7-2, the J call TRBJ2-2; TRBD1 or TRBD2 may be the D gene (5 bases each). The CDR3 runs 14 residues. Germline-derived CDR1 and CDR2 are SGHTA and FQGNSA. V was cut by 4 bases and J by 6 bases, with 12 bases left in between. The CDR3 loop is CASSWGRQAGELFF. The CDR3 nucleotides are TGTGCCAGCAGCTGGGGACGGCAGGCCGGGGAGCTGTTTTTT.

The chain couples TRBV7-6 to TRBJ2-7, with D perhaps given as TRBD1 or TRBD2 (5 bases each). The CDR3 extends over 16 amino acids. The V end was cut by 5 bases, the J end by 6 bases, with 23 bases between. CDR1 SGHVS and CDR2 FNYEAQ come from the germline V gene. The CDR3 DNA reads as TGTGCCAGCAGCCCCTTAGGTCGAGGGGTAGTCCGCGAGCAGTACTTC. Its protein product is CASSPLGRGVVREQYF.

The sample holds many counts of this clonotype. The chain has TRBV20-1 and TRBJ2-1, with 9 bases fitting TRBD2. The V and J ends lost 4 bases and 0 bases, in that order; junction bases with no gene match: 7. The germline gives CDR1 DFQATT, CDR2 SNEGSKA (reference sequence). This CDR3 comprises 16 residues. The CDR3 protein is CSAIVGGRGSYNEQFF. As DNA, the CDR3 is TGCAGTGCTATAGTGGGCGGGAGGGGCTCCTACAATGAGCAGTTCTTC.

The J gene is TRBJ2-1, the V gene TRBV4-2, with D possibly TRBD1 on 7 matching bases. Looked up from germline, CDR1 is LGHNA and CDR2 is YNFKEQ. The CDR3 totals 15 residues. Trimming left V 8 bases short and J 6 bases short, with 20 bases between. CDR3 sequence: CASGPRRGPGNEQFF. For the CDR3, the DNA is TGTGCCAGCGGCCCCCGGAGGGGGCCAGGCAATGAGCAGTTCTTC.

The V gene is TRBV10-3, the J gene TRBJ1-3, with 10 nucleotides matching TRBD1. The CDR3 consists of 14 residues. Per the germline V gene, CDR1 is ENHRY and CDR2 is SYGVKD. V dropped 4 bases and J dropped 4; count of bases not matched to a gene: 1. The DNA for the CDR3 is TGTGCCATCAGTGGGGACAGGGGAGGAAACACCATATATTTT. Translation: CAISGDRGGNTIYF.

This clonotype was detected ten times or more. This chain connects TRBV30 to TRBJ2-1, with D possibly matching TRBD2 (6 bases). The CDR3 has 13 amino acids. Germline lookup yields CDR1 GTSNPN and CDR2 SVGIG (reference sequence). V dropped 3 bases and J dropped 3 bases, with 9 bases sitting between them. The CDR3 sequence: CAWRRGGYNEQFF. CDR3 nucleotide sequence: TGTGCCTGGAGGAGGGGAGGCTACAATGAGCAGTTCTTC.

Many counts were recorded for this clonotype. The chain carries TRBV11-2 and TRBJ1-2; the match to TRBD1 covers 10 bases. The ends lost 6 bases at V and 3 bases at J; junction bases unmatched: 10. The CDR3 sequence is 16 residues long. Germline V lookup: CDR1 SGHAT, CDR2 FQNNGV. The CDR3 DNA is TGTGCCAGCAGACCCAAGACAGGGGGCCGCGACTATGGCTACACCTTC. As protein: CASRPKTGGRDYGYTF.

This clonotype showed up just a few times. V usage is TRBV7-8 and J usage is TRBJ2-1; either TRBD1 or TRBD2 may supply D (7 bases each). V was pared by 5 bases and J by 1 base, with 15 bases between. Germline assignment: CDR1 SGHVS and CDR2 FQNEAQ. The CDR3 extends over 16 amino acids. CDR3 amino acids: CASSLGTAGSYNEQFF. CDR3 sequence (DNA): TGTGCCAGCAGCCTAGGGACAGCGGGGTCCTACAATGAGCAGTTCTTC. Using reference TRBV7-8 and TRBJ2-1 for the parts outside the CDR3, the full variable domain is GAGVSQSPRYKVAKRGQDVALRCDPISGHVSLFWYQQALGQGPEFLTYFQNEAQLDKSGLPSDRFFAERPEGSVSTLKIQRTQQEDSAVYLCASSLGTAGSYNEQFFGPGTRLTVL.

The CDR3 sequence: CASSQSTNSNEQFF. DNA for the CDR3: TGTGCCAGCAGCCAAAGCACAAACAGTAATGAGCAGTTCTTC. This rearrangement joins TRBV3-1 to TRBJ2-1; unclear D gene. V was shortened by 2 bases and J by 7 bases, with 12 bases between the two germline ends. CDR1 LGHDT and CDR2 YNNKEL come from the germline V gene (reference sequence). The CDR3 consists of 14 residues.

The genes are TRBV12-3 or TRBV12-4 and TRBJ1-6; no reliable D call. The CDR3 extends over 14 amino acids. V gave up 6 bases and J gave up 10 bases, with 16 bases separating them. The CDR3 nucleotides are TGTGCCAGCAGCCCTGGGCTGAATTCCTCACCCCTCCACTTT. This gives the protein CASSPGLNSSPLHF.

CDR3 region: CASSYSTGTAISGANVLTF. Here the CDR3 DNA reads TGCGCCAGCAGCTACAGCACCGGGACAGCTATCTCTGGGGCCAACGTCCTGACTTTC. The chain couples TRBV4-1 to TRBJ2-6, with 7 bases matching TRBD1. There are 19 residues in the CDR3. The junction had 13 bases not matched to a gene; V was cut back by 5 bases and J by 0 bases. Per the germline V gene, CDR1 is MGHRA and CDR2 is YSYEKL.

At least ten counts were recorded for this clonotype. V gene TRBV7-2 combines with J gene TRBJ2-1; no clear D. V was cut by 2 bases and J by 2 bases, with 16 bases left in between. Germline V gene data show CDR1 as SGHTA and CDR2 as FQGNSA. This CDR3 comprises 17 residues. CDR3: CASSLKRTSGPYNEQFF. In DNA form, the CDR3 reads TGTGCCAGCAGCTTAAAGAGAACGTCAGGACCCTACAATGAGCAGTTCTTC.

The chain is built from TRBV10-3 and TRBJ2-1, with 14 bases aligning to TRBD2. CDR3 length: 18 residues. Germline assignment: CDR1 ENHRY and CDR2 SYGVKD. V lost 4 bases to trimming and J lost 6 bases; unmatched junction nucleotides: 11. In DNA form, the CDR3 reads TGTGCCATCAGTGCGGGGGGGACTAGCGGGAGTGTGGGCAATGAGCAGTTCTTC. It is translated as CAISAGGTSGSVGNEQFF.

This clonotype was detected ten times or more. This chain uses TRBV5-5 with TRBJ1-3; possibly TRBD1 for D (6 bases). V lost 0 bases and J lost 4, with 11 bases in between. Per the germline V gene, CDR1 is SGHKS and CDR2 is YYEKEE (reference sequence). This CDR3 is built from 15 residues. CDR3 protein: CASSLAPRGGNTIYF. The CDR3, as DNA: TGTGCCAGCAGCTTGGCTCCGAGGGGGGGAAACACCATATATTTT.

This clonotype has a handful of counts. V gene TRBV4-3 combines with J gene TRBJ2-1, with D unclear. The CDR3 contains 11 residues. V dropped 1 base and J dropped 9 bases, with 4 bases sitting between them. Germline V gene lookup returns CDR1 LGHNA and CDR2 YSLEER. DNA of the CDR3: TGCGCCAGCAGCCAAGCTAGTGAGCAGTTCTTC. It is translated as CASSQASEQFF.

This clonotype was recorded at least ten times. The chain joins TRBV27 to TRBJ2-2; no reliable D call. Germline V CDR1 and CDR2: MNHEY, SMNVEV (reference sequence). This CDR3 region has 16 residues. Trimming left V 2 bases short and J 2 bases short, with 12 bases between. The DNA of the CDR3 is TGTGCCAGCAGTTTAAGTCTCCGGCCTAACACCGGGGAGCTGTTTTTT. It yields the protein CASSLSLRPNTGELFF.

This clonotype has more than one count but fewer than ten. This chain joins TRBV24-1 and TRBJ2-3; D is possibly TRBD2 (6 bases). CDR1 is KGHDR, CDR2 SFDVKD, per germline. Trimming cost V 6 bases and J 4 bases, with 13 bases left between them. CDR3 length: 14 residues. CDR3 DNA: TGTGCCACCAGTCCGGCTAGCGATTCAGATACGCAGTATTTT. Amino acids: CATSPASDSDTQYF.